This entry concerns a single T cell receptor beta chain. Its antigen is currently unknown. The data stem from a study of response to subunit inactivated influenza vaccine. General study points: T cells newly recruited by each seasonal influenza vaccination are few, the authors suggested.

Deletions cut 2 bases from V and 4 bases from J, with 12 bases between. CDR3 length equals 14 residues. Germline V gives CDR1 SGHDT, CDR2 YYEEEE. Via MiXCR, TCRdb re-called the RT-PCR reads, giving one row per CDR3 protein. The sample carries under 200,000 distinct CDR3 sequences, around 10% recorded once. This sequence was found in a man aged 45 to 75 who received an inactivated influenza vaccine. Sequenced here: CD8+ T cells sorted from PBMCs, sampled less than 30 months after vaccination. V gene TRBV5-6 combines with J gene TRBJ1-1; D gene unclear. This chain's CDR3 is CASSLYLEATEAFF. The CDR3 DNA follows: TGTGCCAGCAGCTTATACTTAGAGGCCACTGAAGCTTTCTTT.